Listed below are T cell receptor beta chains from one sample, sequenced in a study of shared clonotypes between healthy human individuals. Assay: immunoSEQ multiplex PCR; the TCRdb copy retains only in-frame clones and omits some. The profile covers roughly 760,000 clones, with over 65% appearing a single time and less than 2% taken by the ten largest. Sequencing was done on a sample of memory CD4+ T cells sorted from blood. These TCRs come from a young woman in good health. Both conserved end residues are part of each CDR3. D genes are given only for firm matches. Some rows mark clone size as missing; the rest say once, few, many or name a class of expanded clone.

.,TRBJ2-5,TRBD2,TRBV11-2,CASSLGSLAGEGETQYF,TGTGCCAGCAGCTTAGGGTCACTAGCGGGAGAGGGAGAGACCCAGTACTTC
.,TRBJ1-1,.,TRBV10-1,CASSEGRDTEAFF,TGCGCCAGCAGTGAGGGCAGGGACACTGAAGCTTTCTTT
.,TRBJ2-4,.,TRBV9,CASSVDHIQYF,TGTGCCAGCAGCGTCGATCACATTCAGTACTTC
.,TRBJ2-5,TRBD2,TRBV28,CASSSPGAGGMETQYF,TGTGCCAGCAGTTCCCCGGGGGCGGGAGGGATGGAGACCCAGTACTTC
.,TRBJ2-7,.,TRBV7-3,CASSELGSLYEQYF,TGTGCCAGCAGTGAATTGGGTTCGCTCTACGAGCAGTACTTC
few,TRBJ2-1,.,TRBV5-4,CASSLDVRVGEQFF,TGTGCCAGCAGCTTGGATGTGAGGGTAGGTGAGCAGTTCTTC
.,TRBJ2-2,TRBD2,TRBV28,CAESGRLNTGELFF,TGTGCCGAAAGCGGGAGGCTAAACACCGGGGAGCTGTTTTTT
once,TRBJ2-7,.,TRBV6-5,CASRPDTSSTYEQYF,TGTGCCAGCAGGCCCGACACGTCCTCCACCTACGAGCAGTACTTC
.,TRBJ2-7,.,TRBV18,CASSPSTEYEQYF,TGTGCCAGCTCACCTTCTACGGAGTACGAGCAGTACTTC
.,TRBJ1-4,.,TRBV2,CASSEALHVFEKLFF,TGTGCCAGCAGTGAAGCGCTTCATGTCTTTGAAAAACTGTTTTTT
.,TRBJ2-2,TRBD1,TRBV2,CASRSGQTNTGELFF,TGTGCCAGCAGATCGGGACAGACGAACACCGGGGAGCTGTTTTTT
.,TRBJ1-5,TRBD1,TRBV18,CASSMGQGIGNQPQHF,TGTGCCAGCTCAATGGGACAGGGGATTGGCAATCAGCCCCAGCATTTT
.,TRBJ2-7,TRBD2,TRBV6-5,CASTHRASGSYEQYF,TGTGCCAGCACCCACCGGGCTAGCGGCTCCTACGAGCAGTACTTC
.,TRBJ2-3,TRBD2,TRBV11-2,CASRRGDYGTDTQYF,TGTGCCAGCAGGCGAGGGGACTACGGCACAGATACGCAGTATTTT
.,TRBJ2-1,TRBD1,TRBV7-2,CASSLTTGQGRNEQFF,TGTGCCAGCAGCTTAACAACGGGACAGGGGAGGAATGAGCAGTTCTTC
few,TRBJ2-1,TRBD2,TRBV25-1,CATNARTSGSYNEQFF,TGTGCCACCAACGCCCGGACTAGCGGAAGCTACAATGAGCAGTTCTTC
.,TRBJ2-7,.,TRBV14,CASSQEIQEGEQYF,TGTGCCAGCAGCCAAGAAATACAAGAAGGCGAGCAGTACTTC
once,TRBJ1-1,.,TRBV5-1,CASSLGAGQNTEAFF,TGCGCCAGCAGCTTGGGTGCAGGGCAGAACACTGAAGCTTTCTTT
few,TRBJ1-3,.,TRBV28,CASTSLARGAAGNTIYF,TGTGCCAGCACCTCCTTGGCGAGGGGCGCCGCTGGAAACACCATATATTTT
.,TRBJ2-6,TRBD1,TRBV18,CASSPSSGQGSSGANVLTF,TGTGCCAGCTCACCGTCCTCGGGACAGGGGAGCTCTGGGGCCAACGTCCTGACTTTC
.,TRBJ2-7,TRBD1,TRBV5-1,CASSLRDRDLVQYF,TGCGCCAGCAGCCTCCGGGACAGGGATCTCGTGCAGTACTTC
.,TRBJ1-2,.,TRBV19,CASSTLRGGYTF,TGTGCCAGTAGTACACTGAGAGGTGGCTACACCTTC
few,TRBJ2-1,.,TRBV7-6,CASSKTSYNEQFF,TGTGCCAGCAGCAAGACTAGTTACAATGAGCAGTTCTTC
.,TRBJ2-7,.,TRBV1,CTSSHRDRPYEQYF,TGCACCAGCAGCCACCGGGACAGGCCCTACGAGCAGTACTTC
.,TRBJ1-4,.,TRBV7-2,CASSPSWGEEKLFF,TGTGCCAGCAGCCCTTCCTGGGGCGAGGAAAAACTGTTTTTT
.,TRBJ2-3,.,TRBV19,CASSIGSGFTDTQYF,TGTGCCAGTAGTATAGGCAGCGGGTTCACAGATACGCAGTATTTT
.,TRBJ1-2,TRBD1,TRBV28,CASSPNRGSTFNYGYTF,TGTGCCAGCAGCCCAAACAGGGGGAGTACCTTTAACTATGGCTACACCTTC
few,TRBJ2-5,TRBD2,TRBV5-4,CASSLASGTRQETQYF,TGTGCCAGCAGCTTGGCCTCCGGGACTAGACAAGAGACCCAGTACTTC
.,TRBJ2-4,TRBD1,TRBV4-1,CASSQDEGQGSNIQYF,TGCGCCAGCAGCCAAGATGAGGGACAGGGCTCAAACATTCAGTACTTC
few,TRBJ1-5,.,TRBV21-1,CASSRQTGEIQPQHF,TGTGCCAGCAGCCGGCAAACAGGGGAAATTCAGCCCCAGCATTTT
.,TRBJ2-4,.,TRBV2,CASKTEIAKNIQYF,TGTGCCAGCAAAACGGAAATAGCCAAAAACATTCAGTACTTC
.,TRBJ1-4,.,TRBV19,CASSVQATNEKLFF,TGTGCCAGTAGTGTACAAGCAACTAATGAAAAACTGTTTTTT
once,TRBJ2-1,.,TRBV6-6,CASTLAGYNEQFF,TGTGCCAGCACCCTGGCGGGGTACAATGAGCAGTTCTTC
.,TRBJ2-7,TRBD1,TRBV30,CAWSAGTGVSEQYF,TGTGCCTGGAGTGCTGGGACAGGGGTATCCGAGCAGTACTTC
.,TRBJ2-2,TRBD1,TRBV27,CASSVRTGSGTGELFF,TGTGCCAGCAGTGTAAGGACAGGGTCGGGCACCGGGGAGCTGTTTTTT